This entry features one TCR beta chain sequence. What it binds is not known. The V and J ends lost 0 bases and 0 bases respectively, with 8 bases between them. CDR3 length equals 15 residues. Germline lookup yields CDR1 SNHLY and CDR2 FYNNEI. The data stem from a study of regulatory dendritic cells for organ transplantation. Study as a whole: LPS was added to dendritic cell cultures on day 6.

This table comes from immunoSEQ multiplex PCR, and its TCRdb copy is limited to in-frame clones, with some not included. The data hold under 15,000 clones, with about 56% observed a single time. Study observations and caveats: The authors noted considerable between-person heterogeneity in alloreactive memory CD8+ cells.

Sorted T cells were CFSE-labeled and cultured around 5 days with allogeneic regulatory or mature dendritic cells at 1:10. Source material: naive CD8+ T cells from blood cultured with dendritic cells. Documented subset: CD45RA+ naive T cells. The chain carries TRBV2 and TRBJ1-1; unclear D gene. This TCR was sampled from a human donor in good health. CDR3 in amino acids: CASSEARQLNTEAFF. CDR3 nucleotides: TGTGCCAGCAGTGAAGCGAGGCAGTTGAACACTGAAGCTTTCTTT.